Sequencing of this T cell receptor beta chain was carried out in a study of early T cells in non-severe SARS-CoV-2 infection. Study-level background: The authors sequenced bulk RNA from unsorted whole blood, leaving chains unpaired.

V lost 7 bases, J lost 3 bases, and 14 bases lay in between. CDR1 is SQVTM and CDR2 is ANQGSEA in the germline V gene. The CDR3 is 13 amino acids. Notes on this clonotype: Its antigen is unknown.

Study-wide findings and caveats: Clonotype matching in VDJdb favored anti-spike CD8 responses and did not capture private and CD4 specificities.

Unique molecular identifiers were attached to individual cDNA molecules. From the 5' RACE reads, TCRdb called clonotypes with MiXCR, one entry per CDR3 protein. The sample holds 80,000 to 95,000 distinct CDR3 sequences, approximately 14% seen once. The chain joins TRBV29-1 to TRBJ2-3; maybe TRBD1 (6 bases). This sequence originates from an adult who was a healthcare worker with PCR-confirmed SARS-CoV-2 infection or an uninfected control (not recorded which). The sequencing input was whole blood. The CDR3: CSAGGPKTDTQYF. The CDR3, as DNA: TGCAGCGCTGGGGGCCCTAAAACAGATACGCAGTATTTT.